The text below deals with one T cell receptor (beta chain). Its antigen is currently unknown. A read error may be the cause here, since a much bigger clone is one base away. V dropped 6 bases and J dropped 4 bases, with 10 bases sitting between them. Germline V gene data show CDR1 as SNHLY and CDR2 as FYNNEI. The CDR3 extends over 13 amino acids. The data are from a study of T cells in Graves' hyperthyroidism and ophthalmopathy. Study at large: Peripheral blood was taken when the disease was first diagnosed, before any treatment began. General study findings and limits: With a median lead of around 5.9 months before onset, the model predicted ophthalmopathy. Blood also showed most of the thyroid clonotypes that were expanded above 0.001.

10 ml of fresh peripheral blood supplied the PBMCs. Amplified regions were TCR beta CDR3 sequences from RNA transcripts. The primer set for the first-round RT-PCR of the TCR CDR3 was HTBI. TCRdb passed the multiplex PCR reads through MiXCR, listing each CDR3 protein once. The repertoire holds about 270,000 distinct CDR3 sequences, with approximately 21% as singletons. This clonotype was obtained from a man between 25 and 39 years old with Graves' ophthalmopathy. Sequenced: blood. The chain recombines TRBV2 with TRBJ2-1; no definite D call. CDR3 DNA sequence: TGTGCCAGCAGACTGGCTTCATACAATGAGCAGTTCTTC. Protein sequence: CASRLASYNEQFF.